This section outlines one TCR beta chain sequence together with its context. Antigen: not known. These data come from a study of T cells in localized non-small cell lung cancer. Whole-study findings and limits: Tumor samples were not multi-region, leaving intratumor heterogeneity unexcluded.

The V and J ends lost 1 base and 4 bases, in that order; junction bases with no gene match: 5. The CDR3 is 14 residues long. CDR1 and CDR2 from the germline V gene are SQVTM and ANQGSEA. Profiling relied on immunoSEQ multiplex PCR, and the TCRdb table lists in-frame clones only, not all of them. The sample has approximately 6,000 clones; roughly 23% are singletons. The clonotype comes from a female donor of 60 years or more with stage I lung adenocarcinoma. Material: lung tumor tissue, obtained before any cancer treatment. V usage is TRBV29-1 and J usage is TRBJ1-2; TRBD1 aligns across 8 bases. The CDR3 region is CSVEGTGRSYGYTF. DNA of the CDR3: TGCAGCGTTGAAGGGACAGGGCGAAGCTATGGCTACACCTTC.